Presented here are 11 T cell receptor beta chains from one specimen sequenced in a study of blood T cell repertoires in COVID-19. The assay was immunoSEQ multiplex PCR, and TCRdb's table has in-frame clones only and misses some. The profile shows about 180,000 clones, about 89% of them singletons. Material: peripheral blood. Source of these receptors: a man younger than 35 who had recovered from COVID-19.

This chain joins TRBV7-9 and TRBJ1-2; 9 bases agree with TRBD1. After removal of 10 bases from V and 5 bases from J, the junction contained 14 bases not matched to a gene. Germline V gene data show CDR1 as SEHNR and CDR2 as FQNEAQ (reference sequence). The CDR3 contains 15 residues. CDR3 protein: CATTALATGGYGYTF. The CDR3 region has the DNA TGTGCCACCACAGCTTTGGCGACAGGGGGTTATGGCTACACCTTC. Full variable domain (missing parts from reference TRBV7-9 and TRBJ1-2): DTGVSQNPRHKITKRGQNVTFRCDPISEHNRLYWYRQTLGQGPEFLTYFQNEAQLEKSRLLSDRFSAERPKGSFSTLEIQRTEQGDSAMYLCATTALATGGYGYTFGSGTRLTVV.

The chain uses TRBV4-3 and TRBJ1-1, with D unresolved. V lost 0 bases and J lost 1, with 9 bases in between. Germline assignment: CDR1 LGHNA and CDR2 YSLEER. This CDR3 is 15 amino acids long. CDR3: CASSQDHQSNTEAFF. The CDR3 DNA reads TGCGCCAGCAGCCAAGACCATCAGTCGAACACTGAAGCTTTCTTT.

The chain is built from TRBV7-2 and TRBJ2-3; no clear D. The germline V gene has CDR1 SGHTA and CDR2 FQGNSA. Between the trimmed V and J ends, which lost 1 base and 6 bases, there was a span of 8 bases. The CDR3 length is 13 residues. In DNA, the CDR3 is TGTGCCAGCAGCTTAGGTCCCCCGGATACGCAGTATTTT. Translated: CASSLGPPDTQYF.

This chain connects TRBV9 to TRBJ2-7; the match to TRBD2 covers 7 bases. The junction had 10 bases not matched to a gene; V was cut back by 4 bases and J by 6 bases. CDR3 length equals 14 residues. From germline, CDR1 is SGDLS and CDR2 YYNGEE. CDR3 residues: CASSSRDGGGEQYF. CDR3 bases: TGTGCCAGCAGCTCTAGAGATGGGGGGGGCGAGCAGTACTTC.

The chain joins TRBV7-2 to TRBJ1-4, with a tentative D call TRBD1 (5 bases). The length of the CDR3 is 17 residues. Germline assignment: CDR1 SGHTA and CDR2 FQGNSA. The V end was cut by 2 bases, the J end by 4 bases, with 17 bases between. CDR3 loop: CASSLRGVFALNEKLFF. Written as DNA, the CDR3 is TGTGCCAGCAGCTTACGGGGGGTCTTTGCCCTTAATGAAAAACTGTTTTTT.

The chain recombines TRBV10-1 with TRBJ2-2; the D gene is possibly TRBD2 (6 bases). The CDR3 runs to 16 residues. The V gene lost 3 bases and the J gene lost 2 bases, with 13 bases spanning the gap. Per the germline V gene, CDR1 is WNHNN and CDR2 is SYGVQD (reference sequence). Here the CDR3 reads CASSDSTGVNTGELFF. CDR3 nucleotide sequence: TGCGCCAGCAGTGATTCAACGGGAGTCAACACCGGGGAGCTGTTTTTT.

The rearrangement joins TRBV7-9 to TRBJ1-2, with 7 bases identical to TRBD1. Germline CDR1 and CDR2: SEHNR and FQNEAQ (reference sequence). The CDR3 covers 17 residues. The ends lost 1 base at V and 0 bases at J; junction bases unmatched: 8. The DNA of the CDR3 is TGTGCCAGCAGCTTAGGGGGACAGCGTCTATCTAACTATGGCTACACCTTC. Its translation is CASSLGGQRLSNYGYTF.

The rearrangement uses TRBV18 and TRBJ1-1; D is unclear. Germline V gene sequence: CDR1 KGHSH, CDR2 LQKENI. V was cut by 0 bases and J by 3 bases, with 11 bases left in between. CDR3 length: 15 residues. CDR3 DNA: TGTGCCAGCTCACCACCGGCAGGTCAATACACTGAAGCTTTCTTT. It yields the protein CASSPPAGQYTEAFF. The whole variable domain, remainder taken from reference TRBV18 and TRBJ1-1, is NAGVMQNPRHLVRRRGQEARLRCSPMKGHSHVYWYRQLPEEGLKFMVYLQKENIIDESGMPKERFSAEFPKEGPSILRIQQVVRGDSAAYFCASSPPAGQYTEAFFGQGTRLTVV.

This clone has just one count. V usage is TRBV18 and J usage is TRBJ1-1; 8 nucleotides line up with TRBD1. V lost 6 bases and J lost 1; bases outside the gene matches: 1. Per germline, CDR1 KGHSH and CDR2 LQKENI. CDR3 size: 13 residues. For the CDR3, the DNA is TGTGCCAGCTCGCAGGGGGCGAACACTGAAGCTTTCTTT. This codes for CASSQGANTEAFF.

This clone was seen only a few times. J is TRBJ1-5 and V is TRBV4-3; possible D gene TRBD1, 5 bases. CDR3 length: 15 residues. CDR1 and CDR2 from the germline V gene are LGHNA and YSLEER. V lost 3 bases and J lost 4, with 13 bases in between. CDR3 protein: CASSQTDKGNQPQHF. CDR3 bases: TGCGCCAGCAGCCAGACGGACAAGGGGAATCAGCCCCAGCATTTT.

V gene TRBV19 combines with J gene TRBJ2-3, with 9 positions matching TRBD1. The V gene's germline CDR1 is LNHDA and CDR2 SQIVND (reference sequence). V gave up 9 bases and J gave up 2 bases; unmatched junction bases: 6. The CDR3 consists of 14 residues. CDR3 nucleotide sequence: TGTGCCAGCCTTGACAGGGGGGCCACAGATACGCAGTATTTT. It encodes CASLDRGATDTQYF.